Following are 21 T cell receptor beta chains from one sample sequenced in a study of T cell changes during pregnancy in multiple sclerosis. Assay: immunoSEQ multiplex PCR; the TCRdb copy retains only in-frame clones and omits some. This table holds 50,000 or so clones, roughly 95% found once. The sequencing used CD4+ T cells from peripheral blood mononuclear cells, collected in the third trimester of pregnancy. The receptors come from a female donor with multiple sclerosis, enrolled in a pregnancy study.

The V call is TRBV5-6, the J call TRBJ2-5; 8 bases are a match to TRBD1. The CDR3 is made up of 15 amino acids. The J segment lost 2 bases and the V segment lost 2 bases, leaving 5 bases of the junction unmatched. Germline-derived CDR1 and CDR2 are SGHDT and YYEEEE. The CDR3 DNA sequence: TGTGCCAGCAGCTTCTGGACAGGGTTTCAAGAGACCCAGTACTTC. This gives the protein CASSFWTGFQETQYF. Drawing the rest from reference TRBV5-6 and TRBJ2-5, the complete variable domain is DAGVTQSPTHLIKTRGQQVTLRCSPKSGHDTVSWYQQALGQGPQFIFQYYEEEERQRGNFPDRFSGHQFPNYSSELNVNALLLGDSALYLCASSFWTGFQETQYFGPGTRLLVL.

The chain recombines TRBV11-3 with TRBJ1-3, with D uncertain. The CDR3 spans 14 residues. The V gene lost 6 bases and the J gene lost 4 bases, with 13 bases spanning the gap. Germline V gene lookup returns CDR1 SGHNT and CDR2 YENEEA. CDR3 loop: CASSPTPSGNTIYF. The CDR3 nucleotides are TGTGCCAGCAGTCCTACCCCCTCAGGAAACACCATATATTTT.

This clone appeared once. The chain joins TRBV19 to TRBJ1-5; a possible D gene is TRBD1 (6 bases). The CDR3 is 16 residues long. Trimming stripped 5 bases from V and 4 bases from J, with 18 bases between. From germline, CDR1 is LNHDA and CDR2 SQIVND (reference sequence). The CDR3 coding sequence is TGTGCCAGTAGTTCGGGGGGCCCCGGGAGGAATCAGCCCCAGCATTTT. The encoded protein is CASSSGGPGRNQPQHF.

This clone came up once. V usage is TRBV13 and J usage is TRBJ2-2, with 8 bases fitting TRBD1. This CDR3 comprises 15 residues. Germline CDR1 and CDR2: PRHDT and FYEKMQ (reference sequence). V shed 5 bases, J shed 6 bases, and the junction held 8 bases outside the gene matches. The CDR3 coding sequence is TGTGCCAGCAGCCGTGGACAGGGCAGGGCCGGGGAGCTGTTTTTT. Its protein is CASSRGQGRAGELFF.

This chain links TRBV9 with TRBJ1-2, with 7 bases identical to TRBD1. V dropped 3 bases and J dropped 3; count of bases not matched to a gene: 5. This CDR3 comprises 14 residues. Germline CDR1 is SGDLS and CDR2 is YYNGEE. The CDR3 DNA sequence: TGTGCCAGCAGCGGGACAGGACGATACTATGGCTACACCTTC. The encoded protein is CASSGTGRYYGYTF. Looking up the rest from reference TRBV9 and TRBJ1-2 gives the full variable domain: DSGVTQTPKHLITATGQRVTLRCSPRSGDLSVYWYQQSLDQGLQFLIQYYNGEERAKGNILERFSAQQFPDLHSELNLSSLELGDSALYFCASSGTGRYYGYTFGSGTRLTVV.

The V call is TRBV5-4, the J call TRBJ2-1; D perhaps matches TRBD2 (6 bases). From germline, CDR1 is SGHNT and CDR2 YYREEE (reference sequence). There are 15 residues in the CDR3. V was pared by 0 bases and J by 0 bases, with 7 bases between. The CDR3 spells CASSLVGGSYNEQFF. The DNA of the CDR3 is TGTGCCAGCAGCTTGGTGGGGGGCTCCTACAATGAGCAGTTCTTC. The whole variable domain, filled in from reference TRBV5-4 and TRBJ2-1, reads ETGVTQSPTHLIKTRGQQVTLRCSSQSGHNTVSWYQQALGQGPQFIFQYYREEENGRGNFPPRFSGLQFPNYSSELNVNALELDDSALYLCASSLVGGSYNEQFFGPGTRLTVL.

The CDR3 DNA reads as TGTGCCAGTAGTATAGAGGCACGGGTCGACTATGGCTACACCTTC. Its protein product is CASSIEARVDYGYTF. The V call is TRBV19, the J call TRBJ1-2; D call uncertain. V was shortened by 0 bases and J by 3 bases, with 11 bases between the two germline ends. Looked up from germline, CDR1 is LNHDA and CDR2 is SQIVND (reference sequence). This CDR3 region has 15 residues. The whole variable domain, filled in from reference TRBV19 and TRBJ1-2, reads DGGITQSPKYLFRKEGQNVTLSCEQNLNHDAMYWYRQDPGQGLRLIYYSQIVNDFQKGDIAEGYSVSREKKESFPLTVTSAQKNPTAFYLCASSIEARVDYGYTFGSGTRLTVV.

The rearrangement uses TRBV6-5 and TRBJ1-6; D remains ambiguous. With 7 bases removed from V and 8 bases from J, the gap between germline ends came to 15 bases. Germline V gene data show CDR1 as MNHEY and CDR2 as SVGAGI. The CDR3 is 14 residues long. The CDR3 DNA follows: TGTGCCAGCACCCACGGGTTACCCGATTCACCCCTCCACTTT. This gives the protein CASTHGLPDSPLHF.

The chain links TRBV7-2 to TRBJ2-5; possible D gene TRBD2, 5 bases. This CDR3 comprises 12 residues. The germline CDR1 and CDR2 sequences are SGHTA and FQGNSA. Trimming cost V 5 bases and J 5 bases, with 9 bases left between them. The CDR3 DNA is TGTGCCAGCAGCCCTAGCCGGGAGACCCAGTACTTC. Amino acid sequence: CASSPSRETQYF.

CDR3 DNA sequence: TGTGCCAGCAGCTTGGTCGGGGGAACTAACTATGGCTACACCTTC. This codes for CASSLVGGTNYGYTF. This sequence joins TRBV5-6 and TRBJ1-2, with a weak D call TRBD1 (5 bases). Germline lookup yields CDR1 SGHDT and CDR2 YYEEEE. The length of the CDR3 is 15 residues. Trimming stripped 0 bases from V and 0 bases from J, with 9 bases between.

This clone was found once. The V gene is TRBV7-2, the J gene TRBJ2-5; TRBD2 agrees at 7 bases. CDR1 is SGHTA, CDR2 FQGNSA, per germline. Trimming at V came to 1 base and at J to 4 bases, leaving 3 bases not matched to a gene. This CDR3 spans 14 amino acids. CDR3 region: CASSLGGGSETQYF. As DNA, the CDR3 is TGTGCCAGCAGCTTAGGCGGGGGATCAGAGACCCAGTACTTC.

The CDR3 is CASSPSGGRSYNEQFF. The CDR3 DNA reads as TGTGCCAGCAGCCCGAGTGGGGGCCGCTCCTACAATGAGCAGTTCTTC. The J gene is TRBJ2-1, the V gene TRBV7-3; TRBD1 is a possible D gene (6 bases). CDR1 and CDR2 from the germline V gene are SGHTA and FQGTGA. V lost 5 bases and J lost 0, with 14 bases in between. This CDR3 spans 16 amino acids.

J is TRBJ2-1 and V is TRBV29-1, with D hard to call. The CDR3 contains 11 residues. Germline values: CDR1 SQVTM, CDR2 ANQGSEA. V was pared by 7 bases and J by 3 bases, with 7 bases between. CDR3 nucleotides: TGCAGCGCAGGTGGCTACAATGAGCAGTTCTTC. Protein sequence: CSAGGYNEQFF.

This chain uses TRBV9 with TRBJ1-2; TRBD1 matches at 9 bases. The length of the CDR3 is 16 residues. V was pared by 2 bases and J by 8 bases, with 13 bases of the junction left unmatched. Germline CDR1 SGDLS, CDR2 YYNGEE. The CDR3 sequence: CASSVSPTGGIGGYTF. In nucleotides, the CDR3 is TGTGCCAGCAGCGTCTCCCCTACAGGGGGCATAGGGGGCTACACCTTC.

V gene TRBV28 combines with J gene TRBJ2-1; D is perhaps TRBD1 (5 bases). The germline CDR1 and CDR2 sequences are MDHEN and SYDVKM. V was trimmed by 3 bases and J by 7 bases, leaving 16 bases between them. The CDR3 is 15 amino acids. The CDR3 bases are TGTGCCAGCAGTTTTGCCAGCAAGAAGGGGAATGAGCAGTTCTTC. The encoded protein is CASSFASKKGNEQFF.

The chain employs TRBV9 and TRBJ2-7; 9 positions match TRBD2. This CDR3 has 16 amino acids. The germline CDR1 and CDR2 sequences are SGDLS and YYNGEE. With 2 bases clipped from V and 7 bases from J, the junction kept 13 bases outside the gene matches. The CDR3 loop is CASSVGGAGGPIEQYF. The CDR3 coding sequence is TGTGCCAGCAGCGTGGGGGGGGCGGGAGGGCCGATAGAGCAGTACTTC.

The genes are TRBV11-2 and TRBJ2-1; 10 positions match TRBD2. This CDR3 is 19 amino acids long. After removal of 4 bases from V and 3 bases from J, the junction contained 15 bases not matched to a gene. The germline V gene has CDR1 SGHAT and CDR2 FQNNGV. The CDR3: CASSSGWVSGTSDYNEQFF. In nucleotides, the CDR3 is TGTGCCAGCAGCTCGGGATGGGTCTCCGGGACTAGCGACTACAATGAGCAGTTCTTC.

The CDR3 spells CASSPQRRGGYEQYF. CDR3 bases: TGTGCCAGCAGCCCCCAACGGAGGGGCGGCTACGAGCAGTACTTC. The chain joins TRBV9 to TRBJ2-7; perhaps TRBD2 as D (6 bases). V was clipped by 4 bases and J by 3 bases, with 17 bases between them. Germline-derived CDR1 and CDR2 are SGDLS and YYNGEE. The CDR3 extends over 15 amino acids.

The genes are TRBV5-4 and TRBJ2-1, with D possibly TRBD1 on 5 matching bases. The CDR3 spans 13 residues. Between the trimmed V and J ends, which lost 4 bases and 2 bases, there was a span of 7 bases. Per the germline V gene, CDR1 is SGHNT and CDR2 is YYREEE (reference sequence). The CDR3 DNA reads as TGTGCCAGCAGCGGGGCCACCTACAATGAGCAGTTCTTC. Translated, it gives CASSGATYNEQFF.

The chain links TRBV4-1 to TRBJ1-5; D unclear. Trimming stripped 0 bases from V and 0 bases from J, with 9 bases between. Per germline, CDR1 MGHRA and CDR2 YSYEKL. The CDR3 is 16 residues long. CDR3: CASSQDEANSNQPQHF. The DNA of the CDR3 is TGCGCCAGCAGCCAAGATGAGGCGAATAGCAATCAGCCCCAGCATTTT.

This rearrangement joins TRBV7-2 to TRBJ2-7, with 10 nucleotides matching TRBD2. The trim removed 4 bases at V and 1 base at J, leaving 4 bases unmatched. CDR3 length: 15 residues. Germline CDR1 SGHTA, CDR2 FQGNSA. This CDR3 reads CASSSGLAMSYEQYF. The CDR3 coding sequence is TGTGCCAGCAGCTCGGGACTAGCGATGTCCTACGAGCAGTACTTC.